Listed below are T cell receptor beta chains from one sample, sequenced in a study of T cells after yellow fever vaccination. TCRdb called the 5' RACE reads again in MiXCR, with one record for every CDR3 protein. Here the sample spans tens of thousands of distinct CDR3 sequences, roughly 7.4% being singletons. Sample: CD8+ T cells sorted from PBMCs, taken 15 days after the yellow fever booster vaccination. The receptors come from a man aged 30 to 39 who received the YFV17D yellow fever vaccine. The CDR3 runs from the conserved cysteine through the conserved F or W. The order of the fields is CDR3 length, J gene, D gene, V gene, clone size, CDR3 protein, CDR3 DNA. The D gene is left open where the match is weak. The size of a clone is reported for some rows only, either as once, few or many, or as a class for expanded clones.

12	TRBJ2-7	.	TRBV11-2	many	CASSLGGAEQYF	TGTGCCAGCAGCTTAGGAGGGGCCGAGCAGTACTTC
18	TRBJ2-1	.	TRBV14	many	CASSQADPPTGVSDEQFF	TGTGCCAGCAGCCAAGCCGACCCCCCTACGGGAGTGTCAGATGAGCAGTTCTTC
15	TRBJ2-7	TRBD2	TRBV7-2	many	CASRAGGLVFYEQYF	TGTGCCAGCAGGGCGGGGGGGCTAGTTTTCTACGAGCAGTACTTC
15	TRBJ2-5	.	TRBV7-8	many	CASSLANGIGETQYF	TGTGCCAGCAGCTTAGCTAACGGGATCGGAGAGACCCAGTACTTC
13	TRBJ2-2	.	TRBV7-9	many	CASSLPGIGELFF	TGTGCCAGCAGCCTCCCGGGGATCGGGGAGCTGTTTTTT
13	TRBJ2-1	.	TRBV7-2	.	CASSFGRGDEQFF	TGTGCCAGCAGCTTTGGCAGGGGGGATGAGCAGTTCTTC
17	TRBJ2-6	TRBD1	TRBV29-1	many	CSVAGTGGALGANVLTF	TGCAGCGTGGCCGGGACAGGGGGCGCCTTAGGGGCCAACGTCCTGACTTTC
12	TRBJ2-7	.	TRBV7-9	many	CASVGHSYEQYF	TGTGCCAGCGTGGGGCACTCCTACGAGCAGTACTTC
13	TRBJ2-7	.	TRBV4-3	many	CASSQDASYEQYF	TGCGCCAGCAGCCAAGACGCCTCCTACGAGCAGTACTTC
11	TRBJ1-2	.	TRBV2	many	CASRGSTGYTF	TGTGCCAGCAGAGGTTCGACGGGCTACACCTTC
18	TRBJ2-7	TRBD1	TRBV6-2/TRBV6-3	many	CASSYSMERTGNYYEQYF	TGTGCCAGCAGTTACTCGATGGAGCGGACAGGGAATTACTACGAGCAGTACTTC
13	TRBJ2-3	.	TRBV27	many	CASGGQSQDTQYF	TGTGCCAGCGGGGGACAATCCCAGGATACGCAGTATTTT
15	TRBJ2-7	.	TRBV23-1	many	CASSHRAGPNYEQYF	TGCGCCAGCAGTCATCGGGCGGGGCCCAACTACGAGCAGTACTTC
17	TRBJ2-1	TRBD1	TRBV5-1	many	CASSSDSGTGIYNEQFF	TGCGCCAGCAGCTCAGACTCCGGGACAGGGATTTACAATGAGCAGTTCTTC
17	TRBJ1-5	.	TRBV23-1	.	CASSQSAGATSSRAQHF	TGCGCCAGCAGTCAATCGGCAGGGGCGACTTCTTCTAGGGCCCAGCATTTT
14	TRBJ2-3	TRBD2	TRBV27	many	CASSPAGGADTQYF	TGTGCCAGCAGCCCAGCGGGGGGGGCAGATACGCAGTATTTT
16	TRBJ2-7	TRBD2	TRBV5-1	many	CASSLAWGGETYEQYF	TGCGCCAGCAGCTTGGCCTGGGGGGGAGAGACCTACGAGCAGTACTTC
16	TRBJ2-7	.	TRBV7-2	few	CASSLGGGRGEYEQYF	TGTGCCAGCAGCTTGGGGGGCGGGAGAGGGGAATACGAGCAGTACTTC
15	TRBJ2-1	TRBD2	TRBV6-5	.	CASSYGGSSYNVQFF	TGTGCCAGCAGTTACGGCGGGAGTTCCTACAATGTGCAGTTCTTC
13	TRBJ2-1	.	TRBV19	.	CASSRIPYNEQFF	TGTGCCAGTAGTAGGATTCCCTACAATGAGCAGTTCTTC
18	TRBJ2-3	TRBD2	TRBV13	many	CASSSTTGTRENTDTQYF	TGTGCCAGCAGCTCAACAACCGGGACTAGAGAGAACACAGATACGCAGTATTTT
19	TRBJ2-7	TRBD1	TRBV2	many	CASSEQDRDWAGVTYEQYF	TGTGCCAGCAGTGAACAGGACAGGGATTGGGCGGGCGTAACCTACGAGCAGTACTTC
14	TRBJ1-4	.	TRBV5-1	many	CASSFWTVKEKLFF	TGCGCCAGCAGCTTTTGGACAGTAAAAGAAAAACTGTTTTTT
11	TRBJ2-5	.	TRBV21-1	many	CASSKEVTQYF	TGTGCCAGCAGCAAAGAAGTGACCCAGTACTTC
12	TRBJ2-1	.	TRBV5-1	many	CASSSRVDEQFF	TGCGCCAGCAGCTCAAGGGTTGATGAGCAGTTCTTC
17	TRBJ2-1	TRBD2	TRBV10-3	many	CAISARLAGDFYNEQFF	TGTGCCATCAGTGCCCGACTAGCGGGAGACTTCTACAATGAGCAGTTCTTC
15	TRBJ2-7	.	TRBV7-2	many	CASTAEAGQINEQYF	TGTGCCAGCACCGCCGAGGCGGGTCAGATTAACGAGCAGTACTTC
15	TRBJ2-1	.	TRBV7-2	few	CASSVFSGTGNEQFF	TGTGCCAGCAGCGTTTTTTCCGGGACGGGGAATGAGCAGTTCTTC
14	TRBJ2-7	.	TRBV5-5	.	CASSLDGSFYEQYF	TGTGCCAGCAGCTTGGATGGTTCGTTCTACGAGCAGTACTTC
15	TRBJ2-1	.	TRBV6-4	many	CASARGGPDYNEQFF	TGTGCCAGCGCTAGGGGAGGTCCGGATTACAATGAGCAGTTCTTC
17	TRBJ2-3	TRBD2	TRBV7-2	few	CASSNSGRFPLTDTQYF	TGTGCCAGCAGTAATAGCGGGAGGTTTCCGCTCACAGATACGCAGTATTTT
15	TRBJ1-5	.	TRBV20-1	many	CSANGKGRDNQPQHF	TGCAGTGCCAACGGAAAGGGACGTGACAATCAGCCCCAGCATTTT
13	TRBJ2-7	.	TRBV7-3	many	CASSLTLGYEQYF	TGTGCCAGCAGCTTAACGTTGGGTTACGAGCAGTACTTC
16	TRBJ2-7	.	TRBV20-1	.	CGATPLPDSKSYEQYF	TGCGGTGCTACGCCCCTCCCCGATAGCAAGTCGTACGAGCAGTACTTC
13	TRBJ2-7	.	TRBV20-1	many	CSAAPTIFDEQYF	TGCAGTGCTGCCCCAACTATCTTCGACGAGCAGTACTTC
17	TRBJ2-7	TRBD2	TRBV20-1	.	CSARPRGSGSPLGEQYF	TGCAGTGCCCGCCCCAGAGGGAGCGGGAGTCCTCTAGGCGAGCAGTACTTC
18	TRBJ2-1	TRBD2	TRBV19	many	CASSIGGLAGEWWNEQFF	TGTGCCAGTAGTATAGGAGGACTAGCGGGAGAATGGTGGAATGAGCAGTTCTTC